Listed below are T cell receptor beta chains from one sample, sequenced in a study of shared clonotypes between healthy human individuals. The protocol was immunoSEQ multiplex PCR, while the TCRdb copy is restricted to in-frame clones and leaves out a portion. The sample records around 1.9 million clones, around 93% being singletons. Sequencing input: naive CD8+ T cells from PBMCs. These receptors all stem from a man aged 18 to 35 in good health. Some clones in this sample may be carry-over from other donors' samples. Both conserved end residues are part of each CDR3. The order of the fields is V gene, J gene, D gene, clone size, CDR3 length, CDR3 protein, CDR3 DNA. The D gene is left open where the match is weak. Where a row states a size, it is once, few, many or the class of an expanded clone; other rows omit it.

TRBV27	TRBJ2-5	NA	NA	13	CASNSWGEETQYF	TGTGCCAGCAATTCCTGGGGGGAAGAGACCCAGTACTTC
TRBV11-2	TRBJ1-2	TRBD1	NA	14	CASSPGGPGSGYTF	TGTGCCAGCAGCCCAGGGGGGCCGGGGAGTGGCTACACCTTC
TRBV11-2	TRBJ1-1	NA	NA	16	CASSHPGRFGGTEAFF	TGTGCCAGCAGCCACCCCGGGCGTTTTGGTGGCACTGAAGCTTTCTTT
TRBV6-5	TRBJ2-2	NA	NA	14	CASRVGTNTGELFF	TGTGCCAGCAGGGTGGGCACGAACACCGGGGAGCTGTTTTTT
TRBV10-2	TRBJ2-4	NA	NA	15	CASSESVGGKNIQYF	TGCGCCAGCAGTGAGTCGGTCGGGGGCAAAAACATTCAGTACTTC
TRBV29-1	TRBJ1-2	NA	NA	14	CSAGGHREVNGYTF	TGCAGCGCCGGGGGTCACAGGGAGGTCAATGGCTACACCTTC
TRBV29-1	TRBJ1-2	NA	NA	11	CSVDEGRGYTF	TGCAGCGTTGACGAGGGGCGCGGCTACACCTTC
TRBV15	TRBJ1-5	TRBD1	NA	16	CATSNLADRGNQPQHF	TGTGCCACCAGCAACCTTGCGGACAGGGGCAATCAGCCCCAGCATTTT
TRBV5-6	TRBJ1-1	NA	NA	15	CASSLYRLMNTEAFF	TGTGCCAGCAGCTTGTACCGACTAATGAACACTGAAGCTTTCTTT
TRBV27	TRBJ1-6	TRBD1	NA	14	CASNWGTGSSPLHF	TGTGCCAGCAACTGGGGGACAGGGTCTTCACCCCTCCACTTT
TRBV7-9	TRBJ2-1	TRBD1	once	15	CASSSIPRGQREQFF	TGTGCCAGCAGCTCAATTCCGAGGGGGCAGCGTGAGCAGTTCTTC
TRBV7-3	TRBJ2-1	NA	once	16	CASSLTREMAYNEQFF	TGTGCCAGCAGCTTAACTCGGGAGATGGCCTACAATGAGCAGTTCTTC
TRBV7-9	TRBJ1-2	NA	NA	14	CASSLMEVAYGYTF	TGTGCCAGCAGCTTAATGGAGGTTGCCTATGGCTACACCTTC
TRBV27	TRBJ1-5	TRBD1	NA	20	CASSSSPGQGLTYSNQPQHF	TGTGCCAGCAGTTCCTCACCTGGACAGGGCCTTACGTATAGCAATCAGCCCCAGCATTTT
TRBV28	TRBJ1-4	TRBD1	NA	15	CASRQNRGLSEKLFF	TGTGCCAGCAGACAAAACAGGGGATTGTCCGAAAAACTGTTTTTT
TRBV10-3	TRBJ2-5	TRBD2	once	15	CASSLGLAGAETQYF	TGTGCCAGCAGCCTTGGACTAGCGGGAGCCGAGACCCAGTACTTC
TRBV29-1	TRBJ1-1	NA	NA	12	CSTRTGQGEAFF	TGCAGCACACGAACCGGGCAGGGTGAAGCTTTCTTT
TRBV7-9	TRBJ2-2	TRBD2	NA	16	CASSTSGSVNTGELFF	TGTGCCAGCAGCACTAGCGGGAGCGTGAACACCGGGGAGCTGTTTTTT
TRBV4-3	TRBJ2-1	TRBD2	NA	17	CASSQEGSGSDYNEQFF	TGCGCCAGCAGCCAAGAGGGGAGCGGGAGCGACTACAATGAGCAGTTCTTC
TRBV4-3	TRBJ1-4	NA	NA	17	CASSQDLSRTANEKLFF	TGCGCCAGCAGCCAAGATTTGTCCCGTACGGCTAATGAAAAACTGTTTTTT
TRBV7-2	TRBJ2-5	TRBD2	NA	16	CASSRPGGRADWTQYF	TGTGCCAGCAGCCGTCCGGGCGGGAGGGCCGATTGGACCCAGTACTTC
TRBV7-9	TRBJ2-7	TRBD1	NA	15	CASSPGQGARYEQYF	TGTGCCAGCAGCCCGGGACAGGGGGCTCGGTACGAGCAGTACTTC
TRBV27	TRBJ2-1	NA	NA	14	CASSSGTLYNEQFF	TGTGCCAGCAGTTCCGGGACCTTATACAATGAGCAGTTCTTC
TRBV29-1	TRBJ2-1	TRBD2	NA	15	CSVVGTRGTWGEQFF	TGCAGCGTTGTAGGGACTAGGGGGACTTGGGGTGAGCAGTTCTTC
TRBV7-6	TRBJ2-1	TRBD2	NA	19	CASSRGLAGGPSRNNEQFF	TGTGCCAGCAGCCGGGGACTAGCGGGAGGGCCAAGTAGGAACAATGAGCAGTTCTTC
TRBV27	TRBJ2-5	NA	NA	14	CASSLVPNQETQYF	TGTGCCAGCAGCTTAGTTCCAAACCAAGAGACCCAGTACTTC
TRBV11-2	TRBJ2-1	NA	NA	15	CASSLDPDPYNEQFF	TGTGCCAGCAGCTTAGACCCCGATCCCTACAATGAGCAGTTCTTC
TRBV6-5	TRBJ1-2	NA	once	13	CASSPYDNYGYTF	TGTGCCAGCAGTCCTTACGATAACTATGGCTACACCTTC
TRBV7-2	TRBJ2-7	TRBD1	NA	13	CASSWGTGNEQYF	TGTGCCAGCAGCTGGGGGACAGGGAACGAGCAGTACTTC
TRBV21-1	TRBJ2-5	NA	NA	17	CASSKHLDHRFQETQYF	TGTGCCAGCAGCAAACACCTGGACCACCGATTCCAAGAGACCCAGTACTTC
TRBV5-5	TRBJ1-2	NA	NA	15	CASSLRDTYNYGYTF	TGTGCCAGCAGCTTGCGGGACACTTATAACTATGGCTACACCTTC
TRBV7-8	TRBJ2-2	TRBD2	NA	17	CASSYGLLAGRSGELFF	TGTGCCAGCAGCTACGGACTACTAGCGGGACGTTCCGGGGAGCTGTTTTTT
TRBV4-3	TRBJ2-1	NA	NA	17	CASSQSPGPNSYNEQFF	TGCGCCAGCAGCCAATCCCCCGGGCCCAACTCCTACAATGAGCAGTTCTTC
TRBV7-9	TRBJ1-2	NA	NA	14	CASSLAWGKDGYTF	TGTGCCAGCAGCTTAGCCTGGGGGAAGGATGGCTACACCTTC
TRBV25-1	TRBJ2-1	NA	once	15	CASSVRGPVYNEQFF	TGTGCCAGCAGTGTTAGAGGACCCGTCTACAATGAGCAGTTCTTC
TRBV29-1	TRBJ2-1	TRBD2	NA	13	CSVGLAGANEQFF	TGCAGCGTTGGACTAGCGGGAGCGAATGAGCAGTTCTTC
TRBV28	TRBJ1-5	NA	NA	15	CASSPSKYSNQPQHF	TGTGCCAGCAGTCCTTCGAAGTATAGCAATCAGCCCCAGCATTTT
TRBV14	TRBJ2-3	TRBD2	NA	20	CASSQTKFGLADLGSDTQYF	TGTGCCAGCAGCCAAACTAAGTTTGGACTAGCGGATTTGGGGAGCGATACGCAGTATTTT
TRBV4-1	TRBJ2-1	NA	NA	16	CASSQVRGIPYNEQFF	TGCGCCAGCAGCCAAGTACGGGGGATACCGTACAATGAGCAGTTCTTC
TRBV29-1	TRBJ2-7	NA	NA	13	CSVPGTRSYEQYF	TGCAGCGTACCCGGGACACGCTCCTACGAGCAGTACTTC